A single sample gave rise to the 24 T cell receptor beta chains below, sequenced in a study of T-cell reconstitution after alpha-beta-depleted transplantation in children. Unique molecular identifiers were built into the TCRbeta library. TCRdb re-called the PCR reads through MiXCR, storing one row per CDR3 protein. The table includes about 200,000 distinct CDR3 sequences, about 15% detected once. Sequencing used PBMCs from the stem cell graft donor, obtained from the stem cell graft. These receptors all stem from a human donor who donated a stem cell graft to a child with acute lymphoblastic leukemia.

This chain connects TRBV11-3 to TRBJ2-3, with D hard to call. Trimming stripped 5 bases from V and 6 bases from J, with 12 bases between. CDR1 is SGHNT, CDR2 YENEEA, per germline. The CDR3 is 13 residues long. CDR3 loop: CASSPNLEDTQYF. The CDR3 DNA is TGTGCCAGCAGCCCGAACCTTGAGGATACGCAGTATTTT.

This clonotype was seen more than once but under ten times. The chain employs TRBV11-2 and TRBJ2-7; 11 bases are shared with TRBD2. The V and J ends lost 1 base and 7 bases, in that order; junction bases with no gene match: 6. This CDR3 is built from 15 residues. CDR1 is SGHAT and CDR2 is FQNNGV in the germline V gene. The CDR3 here is CASSLVPLAGEEQYF. The DNA for the CDR3 is TGTGCCAGCAGCTTAGTCCCACTAGCGGGAGAAGAGCAGTACTTC.

This clonotype was seen ten or more times. The CDR3 here is CSASSQGGTEAFF. CDR3 sequence (DNA): TGCAGTGCTAGCTCTCAAGGGGGGACTGAAGCTTTCTTT. The rearrangement joins TRBV20-1 to TRBJ1-1; D possibly corresponds to TRBD1 (6 bases). The V gene lost 3 bases and the J gene lost 5 bases, with 13 bases spanning the gap. Germline loops: CDR1 DFQATT, CDR2 SNEGSKA (reference sequence). CDR3 length: 13 residues.

This clonotype has more than one count but fewer than ten. The chain links TRBV20-1 to TRBJ2-1, with D uncertain. With 5 bases removed from V and 8 bases from J, the gap between germline ends came to 16 bases. This CDR3 has 13 amino acids. Germline lookup yields CDR1 DFQATT and CDR2 SNEGSKA (reference sequence). CDR3 in DNA: TGCAGTGCTCCTAAACTCCCCTTGGATGAGCAGTTCTTC. As protein: CSAPKLPLDEQFF.

This clonotype appeared a few times. The chain joins TRBV3-1 to TRBJ1-6; D ambiguous. Germline CDR1 and CDR2: LGHDT and YNNKEL (reference sequence). This CDR3 spans 17 amino acids. Trimming pared 1 base from V and 6 bases from J, leaving 16 bases between. DNA of the CDR3: TGTGCCAGCAGCCAAGGGAGTCTAGGGTCGTCTAATTCACCCCTCCACTTT. This sequence encodes CASSQGSLGSSNSPLHF.

This clonotype was seen ten or more times. The gene calls are TRBV10-3 and TRBJ1-2, with D unresolved. Germline values: CDR1 ENHRY, CDR2 SYGVKD. The CDR3 spans 12 residues. V lost 0 bases and J lost 5, with 4 bases in between. CDR3 sequence: CAISESGYGYTF. The DNA of the CDR3 is TGTGCCATCAGTGAGTCGGGGTATGGCTACACCTTC.

The CDR3 coding sequence is TGTGCCTGGAGTGTACTAAGCGGGTCCAATGAGCAGTTCTTC. This codes for CAWSVLSGSNEQFF. This chain uses TRBV30 with TRBJ2-1; possibly TRBD2 for D (6 bases). The V gene lost 0 bases and the J gene lost 6 bases, with 12 bases spanning the gap. Germline V gene sequence: CDR1 GTSNPN, CDR2 SVGIG (reference sequence). CDR3 length: 14 residues.

This clonotype was seen only a few times. The chain recombines TRBV5-1 with TRBJ2-2; 9 nucleotides match TRBD1. The CDR3 spans 18 residues. CDR1 and CDR2 (germline): SGHRS, YFSETQ. Unmatched junction bases numbered 9, after V lost 3 bases and J lost 0 bases. This chain's CDR3 is CASSWTLTGGANTGELFF. The DNA for the CDR3 is TGCGCCAGCAGCTGGACACTCACAGGGGGCGCGAACACCGGGGAGCTGTTTTTT.

Many counts were recorded for this clonotype. This chain joins TRBV7-9 and TRBJ1-1; D unclear. Trimming shortened V by 5 bases and J by 1 base, and 5 bases separated the two germline ends. The CDR3 covers 12 residues. Germline CDR1 SEHNR, CDR2 FQNEAQ (reference sequence). The CDR3: CASSDTNTEAFF. CDR3 DNA: TGTGCCAGCAGCGACACGAACACTGAAGCTTTCTTT. Full variable domain (outside the CDR3, taken from reference TRBV7-9 and TRBJ1-1): DTGVSQNPRHKITKRGQNVTFRCDPISEHNRLYWYRQTLGQGPEFLTYFQNEAQLEKSRLLSDRFSAERPKGSFSTLEIQRTEQGDSAMYLCASSDTNTEAFFGQGTRLTVV.

This clonotype was counted at least ten times. This chain links TRBV6-5 with TRBJ1-6; D may be TRBD1 (6 bases). Between the trimmed V and J ends, which lost 5 bases and 8 bases, there was a span of 16 bases. The germline V gene has CDR1 MNHEY and CDR2 SVGAGI. The CDR3 contains 15 residues. This chain's CDR3 is CASSLQGYDYSPLHF. The CDR3 DNA sequence: TGTGCCAGCAGTCTACAGGGCTACGATTATTCACCCCTCCACTTT.

Ten or more counts support this clonotype. This chain uses TRBV5-1 with TRBJ2-7; D might be TRBD2 (6 bases). The CDR3 has 14 residues. Germline CDR1 reads SGHRS; CDR2 reads YFSETQ. V was cut by 3 bases and J by 5 bases, with 15 bases left in between. In DNA, the CDR3 is TGCGCCAGCAGCTACGCAGGGAGGCACAACGAGCAGTACTTC. It is translated as CASSYAGRHNEQYF.

This clonotype was counted at least ten times. J is TRBJ2-5 and V is TRBV28; 12 nucleotides agree with TRBD2. Germline trimming cut 10 bases from V and 2 bases from J; bases unmatched to any gene: 11. The CDR3 contains 16 residues. Germline V gene data show CDR1 as MDHEN and CDR2 as SYDVKM. The CDR3 nucleotides read TGTGCCACCGCGGCCATAGGACTAGCGGGACAAGAGACCCAGTACTTC. The encoded protein is CATAAIGLAGQETQYF.

This clonotype was seen ten or more times. The J gene is TRBJ1-1, the V gene TRBV7-9; D not certain. V was trimmed by 5 bases and J by 1 base, leaving 11 bases between them. The CDR3 has 14 residues. Per germline, CDR1 SEHNR and CDR2 FQNEAQ (reference sequence). CDR3 sequence (DNA): TGTGCCAGCAGCGGAACCAAATGGAACACTGAAGCTTTCTTT. Its translation is CASSGTKWNTEAFF. Supplemented by reference TRBV7-9 and TRBJ1-1, the full variable domain reads DTGVSQNPRHKITKRGQNVTFRCDPISEHNRLYWYRQTLGQGPEFLTYFQNEAQLEKSRLLSDRFSAERPKGSFSTLEIQRTEQGDSAMYLCASSGTKWNTEAFFGQGTRLTVV.

This clonotype has at least ten counts. The rearrangement joins TRBV12-3 or TRBV12-4 to TRBJ2-6; weak D call: TRBD1 (6 bases). The CDR3 consists of 14 residues. Trimming shortened V by 4 bases and J by 3 bases, and 7 bases separated the two germline ends. Here the CDR3 reads CASSSTGGANVLTF. CDR3 in DNA: TGTGCCAGCAGTTCGACAGGTGGGGCCAACGTCCTGACTTTC.

This clonotype was seen ten or more times. The chain carries TRBV12-3 or TRBV12-4 and TRBJ2-1; a possible D gene is TRBD2 (6 bases). Trimming removed 11 bases at V and 2 bases at J, with 19 bases between. The CDR3 totals 15 residues. CDR3 bases: TGTGCCTGCTCCCTCGATGCGGGGCCCTACAATGAGCAGTTCTTC. Protein: CACSLDAGPYNEQFF.

This clonotype was seen only a few times. This chain joins TRBV4-2 and TRBJ2-7; weak D call: TRBD2 (5 bases). Per the germline V gene, CDR1 is LGHNA and CDR2 is YNFKEQ. The V end lost 0 bases, the J end lost 6 bases, and 9 bases lay between the germline ends. The CDR3 extends over 13 amino acids. CDR3 loop: CASSQELAFEQYF. CDR3 DNA sequence: TGTGCCAGCAGCCAAGAGCTAGCTTTCGAGCAGTACTTC.

In its sample, this clonotype was seen many times. V and J are TRBV10-3 and TRBJ1-1, with 10 bases fitting TRBD1. The V gene's germline CDR1 is ENHRY and CDR2 SYGVKD. Trimming at V came to 6 bases and at J to 4 bases, leaving 14 bases not matched to a gene. This CDR3 has 17 residues. The CDR3 region is CAIRAGTGDEAGTEAFF. The CDR3 nucleotides read TGTGCCATCAGAGCCGGGACAGGGGATGAGGCGGGCACTGAAGCTTTCTTT.

This clonotype was counted a few times. CDR3 sequence: CASSERSSFGNEQFF. In DNA, the CDR3 is TGTGCCAGTAGTGAGAGATCGTCCTTTGGCAATGAGCAGTTCTTC. The rearrangement links TRBV19 to TRBJ2-1; D remains unclear. The germline gives CDR1 LNHDA, CDR2 SQIVND (reference sequence). The CDR3 loop spans 15 amino acids. The V gene lost 5 bases and the J gene lost 6 bases, with 17 bases spanning the gap.

The genes are TRBV20-1 and TRBJ1-4; a weak D match, TRBD1 (5 bases). V was clipped by 6 bases and J by 0 bases, with 17 bases between them. Germline CDR1 is DFQATT and CDR2 is SNEGSKA (reference sequence). The CDR3 spans 16 residues. The DNA for the CDR3 is TGCAGTGCCCACGGGAAGGGGACTGCAACTAATGAAAAACTGTTTTTT. Residues: CSAHGKGTATNEKLFF.

This clonotype showed up just a few times. The chain is built from TRBV6-5 and TRBJ1-2; D gene uncertain. From germline, CDR1 is MNHEY and CDR2 SVGAGI. The CDR3 is 14 amino acids. Trimming took 0 bases from V and 8 from J, leaving 13 bases between them. CDR3 sequence (DNA): TGTGCCAGCAGTTACTCGAGTCGAGAGCGCGGCTACACCTTC. This encodes CASSYSSRERGYTF.

In its sample, this clonotype was seen many times. The junction differs from germline at one of its ends, possibly a read error. V usage is TRBV29-1 and J usage is TRBJ1-1; D may be TRBD1 (5 bases). The CDR3 covers 15 residues. The germline V gene has CDR1 SQVTM and CDR2 ANQGSEA. Here the CDR3 DNA reads TGCAGCGTTAAGGGGAGCTTCGACCCGAACACTGAAGCTTTTTTT. Protein product: CSVKGSFDPNTEAFF.

This clonotype has ten or more counts. V and J are TRBV12-3 or TRBV12-4 and TRBJ1-6; D uncertain. V was shortened by 6 bases and J by 6 bases, with 15 bases between the two germline ends. This CDR3 region has 15 residues. The CDR3 loop is CASSDLGRANSPLHF. In nucleotides, the CDR3 is TGTGCCAGCAGCGACCTAGGACGGGCTAATTCACCCCTCCACTTT.

This clonotype was observed many times. The gene calls are TRBV20-1 and TRBJ2-1; D is unclear. The CDR3 extends over 14 amino acids. Trimming took 0 bases from V and 6 from J, leaving 12 bases between them. CDR1 is DFQATT and CDR2 is SNEGSKA in the germline V gene (reference sequence). The CDR3 sequence: CSAREVVAVNEQFF. CDR3 bases: TGCAGTGCTAGAGAGGTCGTTGCGGTCAATGAGCAGTTCTTC.

J is TRBJ2-1 and V is TRBV5-1; TRBD2 matches 10 bases. Germline V CDR1 and CDR2: SGHRS, YFSETQ. With 2 bases clipped from V and 6 bases from J, the junction kept 8 bases outside the gene matches. This CDR3 contains 16 residues. CDR3 bases: TGCGCCAGCAGCTTAAGGAGCGGGAGGGCCCTCAATGAGCAGTTCTTC. The encoded protein is CASSLRSGRALNEQFF.